This T cell receptor beta chain was profiled in a study of type 1 regulatory T cells. Graft donor-derived T-allo10 cells were described as host-alloantigen-specific, anergic, and alloantigen-specifically suppressive. TCRdb fed the reads into MiXCR, producing one record per CDR3 protein. The sample records 20,000 to 25,000 distinct CDR3 sequences, about two thirds being singletons. The germline gives CDR1 SEHNR, CDR2 FQNEAQ (reference sequence). Trimming took 7 bases from V and 4 from J, leaving 13 bases between them. The CDR3 runs 13 residues. Concerning this clonotype: Its target is not known.

This clonotype originated in a human donor in good health. The V call is TRBV7-9, the J call TRBJ1-1; D gene ambiguous. Material for sequencing was cultured T cells, either the whole culture or a sorted T cell fraction (not recorded which). Subset meaning: Tr1-enriched cell product generated in vitro against host alloantigens. The CDR3 sequence is CASKLGEGTEAFF. The CDR3 DNA reads TGTGCCAGCAAGCTCGGTGAGGGCACTGAAGCTTTCTTT.